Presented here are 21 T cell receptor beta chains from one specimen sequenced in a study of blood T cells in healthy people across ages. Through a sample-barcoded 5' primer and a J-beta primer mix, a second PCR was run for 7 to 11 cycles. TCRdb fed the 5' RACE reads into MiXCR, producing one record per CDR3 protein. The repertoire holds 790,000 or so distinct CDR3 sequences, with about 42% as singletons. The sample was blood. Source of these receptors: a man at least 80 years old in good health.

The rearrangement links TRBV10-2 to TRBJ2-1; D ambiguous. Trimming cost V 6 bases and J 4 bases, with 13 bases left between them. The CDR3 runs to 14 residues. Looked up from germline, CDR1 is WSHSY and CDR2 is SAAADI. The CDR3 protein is CASRSDGAYNEQFF. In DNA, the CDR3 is TGCGCCAGCAGATCGGACGGAGCTTACAATGAGCAGTTCTTC.

The CDR3 loop reads CASTLVPSYEQYF. CDR3 sequence (DNA): TGTGCCAGCACCCTCGTACCCTCCTACGAGCAGTACTTC. The chain has TRBV6-2 or TRBV6-3 and TRBJ2-7; D not resolved. V lost 7 bases, J lost 0 bases, and 10 bases lay in between. The CDR3 runs to 13 residues. CDR1 is MNHEY, CDR2 SVGEGT, per germline.

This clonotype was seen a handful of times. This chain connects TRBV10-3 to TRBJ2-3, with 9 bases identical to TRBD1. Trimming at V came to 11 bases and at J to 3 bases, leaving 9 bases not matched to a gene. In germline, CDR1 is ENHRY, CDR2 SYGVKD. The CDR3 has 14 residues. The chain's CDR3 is CACTGGTGTDTQYF. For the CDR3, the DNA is TGTGCCTGTACAGGGGGCACCGGAACAGATACGCAGTATTTT.

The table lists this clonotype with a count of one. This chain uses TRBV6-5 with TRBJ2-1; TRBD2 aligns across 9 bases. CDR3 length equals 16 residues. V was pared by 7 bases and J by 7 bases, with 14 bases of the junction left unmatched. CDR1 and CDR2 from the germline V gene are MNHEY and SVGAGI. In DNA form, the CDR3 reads TGTGCCAGCACCTCTACTGTAGGACTAGCGACGAATGAGCAGTTCTTC. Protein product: CASTSTVGLATNEQFF.

This CDR3 reads CASRSQTNTGELFF. The CDR3, as DNA: TGCGCCAGCCGGTCACAGACGAACACCGGGGAGCTGTTTTTT. The J gene is TRBJ2-2, the V gene TRBV4-1; the D is unclear. V lost 8 bases to trimming and J lost 0 bases, with 10 bases between them. The CDR3 spans 14 residues. Germline CDR1 and CDR2: MGHRA and YSYEKL.

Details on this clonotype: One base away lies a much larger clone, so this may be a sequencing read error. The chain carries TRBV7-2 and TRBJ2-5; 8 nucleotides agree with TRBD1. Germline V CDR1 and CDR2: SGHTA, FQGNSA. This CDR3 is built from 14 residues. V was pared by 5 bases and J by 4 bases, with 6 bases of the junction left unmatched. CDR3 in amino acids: CASSIRQGAETQYF. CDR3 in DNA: TGTGCCAGCAGCATAAGGCAGGGGGCAGAGACCCAGTACTTC.

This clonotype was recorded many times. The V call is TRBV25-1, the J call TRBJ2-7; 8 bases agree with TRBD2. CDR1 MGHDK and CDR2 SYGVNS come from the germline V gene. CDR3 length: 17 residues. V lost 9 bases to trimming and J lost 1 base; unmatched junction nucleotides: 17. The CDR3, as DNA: TGTGCCAGTAGTCGAACGGGGGGGCTAGCGGAGTCCTACGAGCAGTACTTC. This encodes CASSRTGGLAESYEQYF.

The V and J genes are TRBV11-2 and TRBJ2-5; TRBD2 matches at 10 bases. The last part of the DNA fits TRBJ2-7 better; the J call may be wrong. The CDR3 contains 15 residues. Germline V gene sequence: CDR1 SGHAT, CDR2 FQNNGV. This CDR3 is CASSSQGTSAGEQYF. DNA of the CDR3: TGTGCCAGCAGCTCCCAGGGGACTAGCGCCGGCGAGCAGTACTTC.

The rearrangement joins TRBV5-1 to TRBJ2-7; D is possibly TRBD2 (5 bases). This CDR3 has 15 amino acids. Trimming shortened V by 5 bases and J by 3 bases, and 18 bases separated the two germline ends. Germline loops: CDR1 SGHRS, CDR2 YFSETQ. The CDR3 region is CASRTTENTFYEQYF. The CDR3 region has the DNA TGCGCCAGCAGGACTACAGAGAATACTTTCTACGAGCAGTACTTC.

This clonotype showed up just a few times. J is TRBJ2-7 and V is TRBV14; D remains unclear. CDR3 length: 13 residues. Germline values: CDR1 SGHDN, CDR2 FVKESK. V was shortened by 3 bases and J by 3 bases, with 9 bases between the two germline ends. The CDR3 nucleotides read TGTGCCAGCAGCCACAACATTTTCTACGAGCAGTACTTC. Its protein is CASSHNIFYEQYF.

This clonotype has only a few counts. CDR3 protein: CASSLRFAGVLTDTQYF. The DNA of the CDR3 is TGTGCCAGCAGCTTAAGGTTTGCGGGAGTTTTAACAGATACGCAGTATTTT. The V gene is TRBV7-8, the J gene TRBJ2-3, with TRBD2 matching over 7 bases. V was pared by 2 bases and J by 3 bases, with 11 bases of the junction left unmatched. CDR1 is SGHVS, CDR2 FQNEAQ, per germline. The CDR3 consists of 17 residues.

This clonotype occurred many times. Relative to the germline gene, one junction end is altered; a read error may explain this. CDR3 sequence reads: CASSLRQGTDTQYF. The CDR3, as DNA: TGTGCCAGCAGCCTCCGACAGGGAACAGATACGCAGTATTTT. The rearrangement links TRBV5-1 to TRBJ2-3; 7 nucleotides match TRBD1. The germline V gene has CDR1 SGHRS and CDR2 YFSETQ. This CDR3 is 14 amino acids long.

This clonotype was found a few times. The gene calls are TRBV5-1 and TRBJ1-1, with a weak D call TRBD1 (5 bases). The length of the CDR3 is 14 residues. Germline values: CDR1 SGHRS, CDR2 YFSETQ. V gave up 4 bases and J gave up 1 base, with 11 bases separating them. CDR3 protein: CASSVTGGNTEAFF. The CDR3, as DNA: TGCGCCAGCAGCGTAACAGGAGGGAACACTGAAGCTTTCTTT. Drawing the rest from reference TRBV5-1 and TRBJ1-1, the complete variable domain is KAGVTQTPRYLIKTRGQQVTLSCSPISGHRSVSWYQQTPGQGLQFLFEYFSETQRNKGNFPGRFSGRQFSNSRSEMNVSTLELGDSALYLCASSVTGGNTEAFFGQGTRLTVV.

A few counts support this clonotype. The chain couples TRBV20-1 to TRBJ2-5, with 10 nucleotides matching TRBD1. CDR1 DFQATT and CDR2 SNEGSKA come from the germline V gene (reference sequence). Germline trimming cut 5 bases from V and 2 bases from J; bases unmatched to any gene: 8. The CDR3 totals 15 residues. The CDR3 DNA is TGCAGTGCTTGGGGACAGGGGTTACTTCAAGAGACCCAGTACTTC. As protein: CSAWGQGLLQETQYF.

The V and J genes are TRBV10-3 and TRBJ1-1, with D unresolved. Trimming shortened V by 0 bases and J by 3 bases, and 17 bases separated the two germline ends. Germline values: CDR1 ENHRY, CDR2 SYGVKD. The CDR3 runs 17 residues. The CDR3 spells CAISESKGAGWYTEAFF. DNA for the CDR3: TGTGCCATCAGTGAGTCGAAAGGAGCGGGGTGGTACACTGAAGCTTTCTTT.

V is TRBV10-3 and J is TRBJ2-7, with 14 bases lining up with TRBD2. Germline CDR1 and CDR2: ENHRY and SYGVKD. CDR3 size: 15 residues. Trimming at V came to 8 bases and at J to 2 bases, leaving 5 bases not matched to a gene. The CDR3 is CAIGGTSGRPYEQYF. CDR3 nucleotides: TGTGCCATCGGCGGGACTAGCGGGAGACCCTACGAGCAGTACTTC.

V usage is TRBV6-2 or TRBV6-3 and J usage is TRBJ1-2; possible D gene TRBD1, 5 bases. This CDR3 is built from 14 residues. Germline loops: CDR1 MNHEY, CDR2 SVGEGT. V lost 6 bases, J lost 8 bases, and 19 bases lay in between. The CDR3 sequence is CASRTTDSDRGYTF. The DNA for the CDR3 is TGTGCCAGCAGAACAACCGACAGCGACCGAGGCTACACCTTC.

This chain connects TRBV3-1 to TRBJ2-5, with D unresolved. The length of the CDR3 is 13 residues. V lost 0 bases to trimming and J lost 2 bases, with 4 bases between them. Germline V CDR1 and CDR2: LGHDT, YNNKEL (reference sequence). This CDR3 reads CASSQDPQETQYF. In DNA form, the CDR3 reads TGTGCCAGCAGCCAAGATCCACAAGAGACCCAGTACTTC.

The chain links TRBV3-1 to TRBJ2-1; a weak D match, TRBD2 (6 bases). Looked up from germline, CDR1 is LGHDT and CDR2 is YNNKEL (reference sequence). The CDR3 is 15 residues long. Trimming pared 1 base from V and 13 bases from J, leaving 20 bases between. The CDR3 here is CASSQGGIVGETQFF. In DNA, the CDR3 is TGTGCCAGCAGCCAAGGCGGGATCGTCGGGGAGACCCAGTTCTTC.

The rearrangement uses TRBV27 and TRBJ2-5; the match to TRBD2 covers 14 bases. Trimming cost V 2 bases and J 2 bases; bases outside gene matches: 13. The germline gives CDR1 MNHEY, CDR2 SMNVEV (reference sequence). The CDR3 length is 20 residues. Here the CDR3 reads CASSLEQPGLAGAEQETQYF. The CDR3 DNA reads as TGTGCCAGCAGTTTAGAACAGCCGGGACTAGCGGGAGCCGAACAAGAGACCCAGTACTTC.

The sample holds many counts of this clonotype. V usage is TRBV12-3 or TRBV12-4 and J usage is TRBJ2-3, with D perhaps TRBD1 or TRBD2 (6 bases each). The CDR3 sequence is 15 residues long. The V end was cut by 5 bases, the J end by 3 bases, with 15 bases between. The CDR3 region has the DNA TGTGCCAGCAGTCGGGGGCCTTTTGGGACAGATACGCAGTATTTT. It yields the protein CASSRGPFGTDTQYF.